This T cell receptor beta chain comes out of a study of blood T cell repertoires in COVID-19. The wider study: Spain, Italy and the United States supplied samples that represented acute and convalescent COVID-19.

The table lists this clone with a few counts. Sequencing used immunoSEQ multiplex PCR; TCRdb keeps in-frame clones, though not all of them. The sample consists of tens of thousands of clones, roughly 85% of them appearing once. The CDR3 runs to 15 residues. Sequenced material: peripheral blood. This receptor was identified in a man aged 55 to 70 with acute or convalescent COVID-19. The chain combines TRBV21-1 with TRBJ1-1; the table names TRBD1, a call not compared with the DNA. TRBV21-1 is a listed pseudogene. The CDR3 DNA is TGTGCCAGCGGGGGGGACAGGGCCGCGAACACTGAAGCTTTCTTT. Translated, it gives CASGGDRAANTEAFF.